The source of this TCR beta chain is a study of OX40 agonist ivuxolimab in advanced cancers. Study in general: A history of anti-PD-1, anti-PD-L1 or anti-CTLA-4 therapy was acceptable, and around 36% had some. A partial response was reached by three patients: one with hepatocellular carcinoma and two with cutaneous melanoma.

Assay used: immunoSEQ multiplex PCR; TCRdb lists only in-frame clones, some missing. Of some 35,000 clones listed, 70% to 85% are singletons. On this clone itself: Its specificity is not known.

General observations from the study: Clones of CD4+ and CD8+ blood T cells grew by week 6 at doses of 0.1 to 3.0 mg/kg.

The V end lost 3 bases, the J end lost 6 bases, and 14 bases lay between the germline ends. Germline CDR1 and CDR2: LGHNT and FRNRAP. The CDR3 extends over 14 amino acids. The receptor comes from an adult with an advanced solid tumor such as melanoma, head and neck, liver or kidney cancer. This sequence joins TRBV12-5 and TRBJ2-5, with D perhaps TRBD1 (7 bases). The sample here was CD4+ or CD8+ T cells sorted from blood, taken in a trial of the OX40 agonist ivuxolimab. Here the CDR3 reads CASGFQGGRKTQYF. The CDR3 DNA is TGTGCTAGTGGTTTTCAGGGGGGCAGGAAGACCCAGTACTTC.